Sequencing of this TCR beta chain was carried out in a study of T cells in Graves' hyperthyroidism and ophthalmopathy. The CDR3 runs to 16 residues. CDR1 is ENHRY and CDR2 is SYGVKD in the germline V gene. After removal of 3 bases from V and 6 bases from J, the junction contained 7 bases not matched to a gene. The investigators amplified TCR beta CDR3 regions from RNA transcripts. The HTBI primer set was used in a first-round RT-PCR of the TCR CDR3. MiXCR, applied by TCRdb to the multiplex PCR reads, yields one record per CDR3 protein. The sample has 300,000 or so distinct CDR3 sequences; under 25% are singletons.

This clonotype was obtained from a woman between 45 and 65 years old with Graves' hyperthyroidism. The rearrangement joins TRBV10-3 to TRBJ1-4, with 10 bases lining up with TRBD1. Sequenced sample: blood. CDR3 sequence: CAISEFDRGLDEKLFF. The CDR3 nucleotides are TGTGCCATCAGTGAATTCGACAGGGGGCTGGATGAAAAACTGTTTTTT.